This T cell receptor beta chain was recorded in a study of blood T cell repertoires in COVID-19. The participants were between about 18 and 90 years old and came from 24 US areas. Grouping used clinical history reported by participants in a survey and questionnaire. Donors in Cohort 3 counted as recovered after two negative PCRs, clearance, or symptom resolution. This CDR3 has 17 amino acids. The V gene's germline CDR1 is SGHTA and CDR2 FQGTGA. The V and J ends lost 5 bases and 2 bases, in that order; junction bases with no gene match: 8. This table comes from immunoSEQ multiplex PCR, and its TCRdb copy is limited to in-frame clones, with some not included. The sample yields a few hundred thousand clones, roughly 89% seen once.

This clonotype was obtained from a woman aged 18-29 years who had recovered from COVID-19. Sequencing was carried out using PBMCs or T cells enriched from blood (not recorded which). J is TRBJ2-1 and V is TRBV7-3; 11 nucleotides line up with TRBD2. The CDR3 is CASSDTLAGETYNEQFF. Written as DNA, the CDR3 is TGTGCCAGCAGCGACACACTAGCGGGAGAAACCTACAATGAGCAGTTCTTC.